The source of this T cell receptor beta chain is a study of shared clonotypes between healthy human individuals. Study conclusions and caveats: Generally, naive subsets came out with larger estimated richness than memory subsets.

Researchers ran the assay at a deep level. An even split of each subset's genomic DNA across several immunoSEQ plates was performed. Generated by immunoSEQ multiplex PCR, the TCRdb table keeps only in-frame clones and is missing some. The data hold fewer than 3 million clones, with 85% to 95% observed a single time. Healthy adults negative for HIV, lacking recent acute infections or vaccinations, served as donors. The CDR3 runs to 14 residues. V gave up 2 bases and J gave up 0 bases, with 8 bases separating them. The germline CDR1 and CDR2 sequences are SEHNR and FQNEAQ (reference sequence). Notes on this clone: Its cognate antigen is unknown.

The receptor was derived from a man in his late teens or twenties in good health. Some clones in this sample may be carry-over from other donors' samples. The sequenced sample was naive CD4+ T cells from PBMCs. Noted subset: CD45RA+ positively selected. J is TRBJ2-7 and V is TRBV7-9, with D uncertain. CDR3 DNA: TGTGCCAGCAGCTTATCGTCGGCCTCCTACGAGCAGTACTTC. This sequence encodes CASSLSSASYEQYF. Full variable domain (rest looked up from reference TRBV7-9 and TRBJ2-7): DTGVSQNPRHKITKRGQNVTFRCDPISEHNRLYWYRQTLGQGPEFLTYFQNEAQLEKSRLLSDRFSAERPKGSFSTLEIQRTEQGDSAMYLCASSLSSASYEQYFGPGTRLTVT.